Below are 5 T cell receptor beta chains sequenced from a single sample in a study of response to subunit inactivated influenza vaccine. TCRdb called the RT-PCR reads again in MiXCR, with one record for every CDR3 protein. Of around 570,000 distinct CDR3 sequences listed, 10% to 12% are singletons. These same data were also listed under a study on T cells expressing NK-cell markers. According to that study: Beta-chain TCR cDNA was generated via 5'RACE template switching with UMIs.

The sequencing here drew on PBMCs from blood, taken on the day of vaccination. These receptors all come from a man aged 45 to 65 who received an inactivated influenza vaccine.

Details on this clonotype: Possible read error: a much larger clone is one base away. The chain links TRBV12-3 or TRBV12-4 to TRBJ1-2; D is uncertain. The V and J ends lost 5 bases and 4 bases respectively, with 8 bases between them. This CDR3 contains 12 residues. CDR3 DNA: TGTGCCAGCAGTCAGAGCGGCTATGGCTACACCTTC. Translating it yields CASSQSGYGYTF.

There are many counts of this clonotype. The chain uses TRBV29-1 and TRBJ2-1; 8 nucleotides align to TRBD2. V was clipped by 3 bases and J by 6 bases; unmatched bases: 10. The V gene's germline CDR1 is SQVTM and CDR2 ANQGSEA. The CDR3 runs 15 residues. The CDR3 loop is CSVDSRVLAGNEQFF. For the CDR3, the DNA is TGCAGCGTTGATTCTAGAGTGCTAGCGGGCAATGAGCAGTTCTTC.

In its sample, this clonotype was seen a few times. CDR3 sequence (DNA): TGTGCCAGCACCTTTCTAACACTCGGGGGACTAGCAATTTACAATGAGCAGTTCTTC. Protein sequence: CASTFLTLGGLAIYNEQFF. The rearrangement uses TRBV27 and TRBJ2-1; 9 bases fit TRBD2. CDR3 length: 19 residues. V shed 7 bases and J 4 bases; nucleotides not matched to a gene: 20. Per the germline V gene, CDR1 is MNHEY and CDR2 is SMNVEV (reference sequence).

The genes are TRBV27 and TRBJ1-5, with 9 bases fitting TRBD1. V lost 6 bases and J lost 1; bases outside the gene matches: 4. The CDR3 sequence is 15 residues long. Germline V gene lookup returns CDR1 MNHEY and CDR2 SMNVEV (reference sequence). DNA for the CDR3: TGTGCCAGCAGCTCACAGGGGGCCAGCAATCAGCCCCAGCATTTT. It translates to CASSSQGASNQPQHF.

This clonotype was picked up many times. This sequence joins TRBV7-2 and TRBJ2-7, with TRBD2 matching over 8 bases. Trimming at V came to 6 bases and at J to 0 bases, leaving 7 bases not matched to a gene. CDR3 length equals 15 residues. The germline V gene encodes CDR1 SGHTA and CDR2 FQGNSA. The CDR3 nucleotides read TGTGCCAGCAGGGTGACTAGCGCCTCCTCCTACGAGCAGTACTTC. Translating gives CASRVTSASSYEQYF.